A single sample gave rise to the 22 T cell receptor beta chains below, sequenced in a study of blood T cell repertoires in COVID-19. Profiling relied on immunoSEQ multiplex PCR, and the TCRdb table lists in-frame clones only, not all of them. The sample records about 160,000 clones, roughly 89% being singletons. Sequencing was performed on peripheral blood. Source of these receptors: a woman aged 70 to 79 with COVID-19, enrolled during active disease.

This clone was seen more than once but under ten times. The V and J genes are TRBV3-1 (or the pseudogene TRBV3-2) and TRBJ1-2, with D tentatively TRBD1 (6 bases). Germline V gives CDR1 LGHDT, CDR2 YNNKEL (reference sequence). Trimming took 4 bases from V and 6 from J, leaving 12 bases between them. This CDR3 has 13 amino acids. In DNA, the CDR3 is TGTGCCAGCAGCCGACCGGACAGTGATGGCTACACCTTC. Translated, it gives CASSRPDSDGYTF.

The V call is TRBV29-1, the J call TRBJ1-1, with 7 bases identical to TRBD1. CDR3 size: 14 residues. V trimming: 6 bases; J trimming: 1 base; junction bases outside the gene matches: 8. CDR1 and CDR2 (germline): SQVTM, ANQGSEA. The CDR3 here is CSVPRTGKNTEAFF. Here the CDR3 DNA reads TGCAGCGTCCCGAGGACAGGAAAGAACACTGAAGCTTTCTTT. Complete variable domain (other parts from reference TRBV29-1 and TRBJ1-1): SAVISQKPSRDICQRGTSLTIQCQVDSQVTMMFWYRQQPGQSLTLIATANQGSEATYESGFVIDKFPISRPNLTFSTLTVSNMSPEDSSIYLCSVPRTGKNTEAFFGQGTRLTVV.

The chain combines TRBV7-9 with TRBJ1-2; 7 bases agree with TRBD1. Germline CDR1 is SEHNR and CDR2 is FQNEAQ (reference sequence). The ends lost 5 bases at V and 4 bases at J; junction bases unmatched: 13. This CDR3 region has 16 residues. CDR3 in amino acids: CASSPDGTEIRYGYTF. CDR3 in DNA: TGTGCCAGCAGCCCAGATGGGACAGAAATCCGCTATGGCTACACCTTC.

In its sample, this clone was seen once. V is TRBV2 and J is TRBJ2-2, with TRBD1 matching 8 bases. J gave up 5 bases and V 7 bases, and 6 bases lay outside the gene matches. The CDR3 runs to 14 residues. Looked up from germline, CDR1 is SNHLY and CDR2 is FYNNEI. The CDR3 nucleotides are TGTGCCAGCACCGGACAGGGTAGAACCGGGGAGCTGTTTTTT. It is translated as CASTGQGRTGELFF.

The chain uses TRBV28 and TRBJ1-3; possible D gene TRBD1, 6 bases. Trimming cost V 6 bases and J 0 bases, with 18 bases left between them. Per the germline V gene, CDR1 is MDHEN and CDR2 is SYDVKM. This CDR3 has 17 amino acids. The CDR3 loop reads CASSPTGTTYSGNTIYF. CDR3 DNA sequence: TGTGCCAGCAGCCCGACCGGGACAACCTACTCTGGAAACACCATATATTTT.

This clone was observed a few times. In nucleotides, the CDR3 is TGTGCCACCAGTGTCCCGGGACAGGGGCGGGGCGAGCAGTACTTC. Residues: CATSVPGQGRGEQYF. The chain has TRBV15 and TRBJ2-7; 10 bases are shared with TRBD1. Per germline, CDR1 LNHNV and CDR2 YYDKDF (reference sequence). Losses at the gene ends were 6 bases for V and 6 bases for J; bases not matched to a gene: 11. The CDR3 totals 15 residues.

This chain links TRBV3-1 (or the pseudogene TRBV3-2) with TRBJ2-1; 7 nucleotides match TRBD2. Germline loops: CDR1 LGHDT, CDR2 YNNKEL (reference sequence). This CDR3 is built from 17 residues. Trimming removed 1 base from V and 5 bases from J; junction bases left unmatched: 11. The CDR3 protein is CASSQARPSGRNNEQFF. The DNA for the CDR3 is TGTGCCAGCAGCCAAGCTCGGCCTAGCGGAAGAAACAATGAGCAGTTCTTC.

This clone was seen a single time. V and J are TRBV7-9 and TRBJ1-1, with 10 bases that match TRBD1. Germline trimming cut 6 bases from V and 11 bases from J; bases unmatched to any gene: 15. The CDR3 has 15 amino acids. The germline V gene has CDR1 SEHNR and CDR2 FQNEAQ (reference sequence). The CDR3 sequence: CASSPMGTGAPRAFF. In DNA, the CDR3 is TGTGCCAGCAGTCCCATGGGGACAGGGGCCCCGAGGGCTTTCTTT.

This chain joins TRBV24-1 and TRBJ1-1; perhaps TRBD1 as D (6 bases). This CDR3 comprises 13 residues. V dropped 3 bases and J dropped 8 bases, with 12 bases sitting between them. CDR1 and CDR2 (germline): KGHDR, SFDVKD. CDR3 residues: CATSDPGTTEAFF. The CDR3, as DNA: TGTGCCACCAGTGATCCTGGGACAACCGAAGCTTTCTTT.

This chain connects TRBV4-1 to TRBJ1-1; the match to TRBD1 covers 7 bases. The CDR3 runs to 15 residues. V shed 0 bases, J shed 6 bases, and the junction held 7 bases outside the gene matches. Germline CDR1 and CDR2: MGHRA and YSYEKL. The CDR3 sequence is CASSQERQGVSEAFF. The CDR3 DNA reads TGCGCCAGCAGCCAAGAGAGACAGGGAGTCTCTGAAGCTTTCTTT.

V is TRBV4-1 and J is TRBJ1-5; D is unclear. The CDR3 runs to 14 residues. Germline V gives CDR1 MGHRA, CDR2 YSYEKL. V was clipped by 1 base and J by 8 bases, with 12 bases between them. The CDR3 region is CASSQGSGKEPQHF. CDR3 coding DNA: TGCGCCAGCAGCCAAGGGTCGGGGAAGGAGCCCCAGCATTTT.

This chain uses TRBV18 with TRBJ2-7; 7 bases agree with TRBD1. The V gene's germline CDR1 is KGHSH and CDR2 LQKENI. CDR3 size: 14 residues. V shed 3 bases and J 2 bases; nucleotides not matched to a gene: 4. The CDR3 is CASSPGTAAYEQYF. In nucleotides, the CDR3 is TGTGCCAGCTCACCCGGGACAGCAGCCTACGAGCAGTACTTC. Full variable domain (remainder filled in from reference TRBV18 and TRBJ2-7): NAGVMQNPRHLVRRRGQEARLRCSPMKGHSHVYWYRQLPEEGLKFMVYLQKENIIDESGMPKERFSAEFPKEGPSILRIQQVVRGDSAAYFCASSPGTAAYEQYFGPGTRLTVT.

The chain combines TRBV5-4 with TRBJ2-3; 11 nucleotides align to TRBD2. The V gene's germline CDR1 is SGHNT and CDR2 YYREEE (reference sequence). V was clipped by 3 bases and J by 3 bases; unmatched bases: 3. This CDR3 has 15 residues. CDR3 sequence: CASSSSSGGTDTQYF. The CDR3 nucleotides are TGTGCCAGCAGCTCTTCTAGCGGGGGGACAGATACGCAGTATTTT. Based on the CDR3 plus reference TRBV5-4 and TRBJ2-3, the full variable domain is ETGVTQSPTHLIKTRGQQVTLRCSSQSGHNTVSWYQQALGQGPQFIFQYYREEENGRGNFPPRFSGLQFPNYSSELNVNALELDDSALYLCASSSSSGGTDTQYFGPGTRLTVL.

The chain links TRBV6-5 to TRBJ1-2; 10 bases fit TRBD1. Losses at the gene ends were 5 bases for V and 6 bases for J; bases not matched to a gene: 6. The germline V gene has CDR1 MNHEY and CDR2 SVGAGI. CDR3 size: 14 residues. The CDR3 loop reads CASSKRQGAHGYTF. The CDR3 DNA follows: TGTGCCAGCAGTAAACGACAGGGGGCCCATGGCTACACCTTC.

The rearrangement uses TRBV5-4 and TRBJ2-7, with D unclear. The germline V and J ends were trimmed by 0 bases and 0 bases, with 10 bases remaining between them. CDR3 length: 15 amino acids. In germline, CDR1 is SGHNT, CDR2 YYREEE (reference sequence). The CDR3 DNA is TGTGCCAGCAGCTTGGGGAGAGGTGCCTCCTACGAGCAGTACTTC. Amino acid sequence: CASSLGRGASYEQYF.

The V and J genes are TRBV18 and TRBJ2-7, with TRBD1 matching over 8 bases. There are 14 residues in the CDR3. V was pared by 3 bases and J by 0 bases, with 1 base of the junction left unmatched. Germline CDR1 is KGHSH and CDR2 is LQKENI. CDR3 loop: CASSPGTGSYEQYF. In DNA form, the CDR3 reads TGTGCCAGCTCACCCGGGACAGGCTCCTACGAGCAGTACTTC. Supplemented by reference TRBV18 and TRBJ2-7, the full variable domain reads NAGVMQNPRHLVRRRGQEARLRCSPMKGHSHVYWYRQLPEEGLKFMVYLQKENIIDESGMPKERFSAEFPKEGPSILRIQQVVRGDSAAYFCASSPGTGSYEQYFGPGTRLTVT.

The V and J genes are TRBV15 and TRBJ2-1, with D possibly TRBD2 on 7 matching bases. V shed 1 base and J shed 4 bases, with 17 bases lying between them. This CDR3 spans 17 amino acids. Germline V CDR1 and CDR2: LNHNV, YYDKDF (reference sequence). The CDR3 here is CATSRVRSGGGYNEQFF. CDR3 DNA sequence: TGTGCCACCAGCAGAGTTAGGTCGGGGGGCGGTTACAATGAGCAGTTCTTC.

The chain combines TRBV29-1 with TRBJ2-4, with 9 positions matching TRBD2. The CDR3 is 14 residues long. V dropped 4 bases and J dropped 7; count of bases not matched to a gene: 8. Looked up from germline, CDR1 is SQVTM and CDR2 is ANQGSEA. As DNA, the CDR3 is TGCAGCGTTGTGGCGTCTAGCGGGGTGAACATTCAGTACTTC. Residues: CSVVASSGVNIQYF.

This chain uses TRBV19 with TRBJ1-4; D gene unclear. CDR1 is LNHDA, CDR2 SQIVND, per germline (reference sequence). The CDR3 is made up of 15 amino acids. V was pared by 5 bases and J by 8 bases, with 18 bases between. This chain's CDR3 is CASSPREDGGEKLFF. CDR3 in DNA: TGTGCCAGTAGTCCCCGGGAGGACGGAGGGGAAAAACTGTTTTTT.

This sequence joins TRBV2 and TRBJ1-5; 7 positions agree with TRBD1. CDR3 length: 14 amino acids. Germline V gene data show CDR1 as SNHLY and CDR2 as FYNNEI. V shed 3 bases and J 6 bases; nucleotides not matched to a gene: 5. The CDR3 nucleotides read TGTGCCAGCAGTGACGGCGGGACAGCTCAGCCCCAGCATTTT. Protein product: CASSDGGTAQPQHF.

The V gene is TRBV18, the J gene TRBJ1-1; D gene unclear. Germline CDR1 reads KGHSH; CDR2 reads LQKENI. The CDR3 spans 15 residues. V was trimmed by 3 bases and J by 1 base, leaving 12 bases between them. The CDR3 region has the DNA TGTGCCAGCTCACCTACACCCCCTGGGAACACTGAAGCTTTCTTT. Residues: CASSPTPPGNTEAFF.

The CDR3 here is CASSLGKGAFF. The CDR3 DNA reads TGTGCCAGCAGCCTCGGGAAGGGAGCTTTCTTT. The chain recombines TRBV3-1 (or the pseudogene TRBV3-2) with TRBJ1-1, with unresolved D. From germline, CDR1 is LGHDT and CDR2 YNNKEL (reference sequence). Between the trimmed V and J ends, which lost 4 bases and 10 bases, there was a span of 10 bases. CDR3 length: 11 amino acids.